This T cell receptor beta chain appears in the sequencing data of a study of cytomegalovirus exposure and HLA in healthy donors. Per germline, CDR1 LGHNA and CDR2 YSLEER. This CDR3 is built from 14 residues. Trimming cost V 3 bases and J 5 bases; bases outside gene matches: 1. Concerning this clone itself: The antigen is undetermined.

The study, taken as a whole, reports: TCR association rates varied by HLA locus in a later analysis, with DRB1 highest and HLA-C lowest.

It was with 60 Vbeta and 13 Jbeta primers that the PCR ran. Clones were read by immunoSEQ multiplex PCR, and TCRdb kept only the in-frame ones, dropping some. The repertoire consists of 95,000 to 100,000 clones, with less than 80% occurring once and the leading ten covering 4.1%. Although they were nominally healthy when sampled, donors likely had unrecorded immune exposures. The chain couples TRBV4-3 to TRBJ1-4; 9 bases are shared with TRBD1. This receptor was obtained from a man aged 35 to 55 in good health and CMV-seronegative. What was sequenced was PBMCs. The CDR3 DNA sequence: TGCGCCAGCAGCCATGGACAGGGGAATGAAAAACTGTTTTTT. Translating gives CASSHGQGNEKLFF.